This entry is about one T cell receptor beta chain. Germline values: CDR1 SGHTA, CDR2 FQGNSA. The CDR3 contains 14 residues. The V end was cut by 1 base, the J end by 1 base, with 8 bases between. Method: immunoSEQ multiplex PCR; TCRdb's copy keeps in-frame clones and lacks some. The sample lists approximately 150,000 clones, 70% to 90% occurring once. The data are from a study of blood T cell repertoires in COVID-19. About the research overall: Whether acute or convalescent, the COVID-19 samples came from the United States, Italy and Spain.

This receptor was taken from a woman aged 55-69 years with acute or convalescent COVID-19. The chain has TRBV7-2 and TRBJ2-7; tentative D call: TRBD1 (5 bases). Material: peripheral blood. The CDR3 here is CASSLGPGSYEQYF. In nucleotides, the CDR3 is TGTGCCAGCAGCTTAGGTCCAGGGTCCTACGAGCAGTACTTC.